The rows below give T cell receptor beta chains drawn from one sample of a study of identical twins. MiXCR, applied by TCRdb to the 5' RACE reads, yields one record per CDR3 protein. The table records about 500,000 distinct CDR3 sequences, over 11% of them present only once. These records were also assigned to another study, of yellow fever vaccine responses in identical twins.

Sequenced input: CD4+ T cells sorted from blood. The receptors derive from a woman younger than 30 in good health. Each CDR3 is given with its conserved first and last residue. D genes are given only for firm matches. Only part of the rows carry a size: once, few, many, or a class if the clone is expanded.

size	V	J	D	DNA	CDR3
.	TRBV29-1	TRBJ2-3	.	TGCAGCGCCAGTCGGGACCCGGCCTCCACAGATACGCAGTATTTT	CSASRDPASTDTQYF
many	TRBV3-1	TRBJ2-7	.	TGTGCCAGCAGCCAAGGTTGGGGGCGGCAGTACTTC	CASSQGWGRQYF
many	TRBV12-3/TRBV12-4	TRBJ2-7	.	TGTGCCAGCAGTTTCCAACCCACCCACAGGGTATCCTACGAGCAGTACTTC	CASSFQPTHRVSYEQYF
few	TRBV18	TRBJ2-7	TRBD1	TGTGCCAGCTCACCACCGGGACAGCCCTACGAGCAGTACTTC	CASSPPGQPYEQYF
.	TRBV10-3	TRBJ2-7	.	TGTGCCATCAGTGCGGTCCCGGGACGGGGGACGGCTTCTTACGAGCAGTACTTC	CAISAVPGRGTASYEQYF
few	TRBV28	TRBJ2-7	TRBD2	TGTGCCAGCAGACGACTTCGGACTAGCGGGATTAGCTCCTACGAGCAGTACTTC	CASRRLRTSGISSYEQYF
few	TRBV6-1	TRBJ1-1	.	TGTGCCAGCAGTGAATCCCTGGACATATCTGAAGCTTTCTTT	CASSESLDISEAFF
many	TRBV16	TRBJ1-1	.	TGTGCCAGCAGCCAATCCGGACAGTCGGAAGCTTTCTTT	CASSQSGQSEAFF
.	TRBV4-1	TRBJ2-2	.	TGCGCCAGCAGCCAAAACGGTGTTAGTCTAACCGGGGAGCTGTTTTTT	CASSQNGVSLTGELFF
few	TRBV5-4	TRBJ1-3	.	TGTGCCAGCAGCTTGACGGGGAAAGGAAACACCATATATTTT	CASSLTGKGNTIYF
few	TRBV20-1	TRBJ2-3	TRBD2	TGCAGTGCTAGAGTTGGAACTAGCGGGATCACAGATACGCAGTATTTT	CSARVGTSGITDTQYF
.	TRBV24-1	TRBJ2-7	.	TGTGCCACCAGTGATTCCGCAGGGCCCTTCTACGAGCAGTACTTC	CATSDSAGPFYEQYF
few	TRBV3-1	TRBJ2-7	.	TGTGCCAGCAGCCCAGGGGTAACCACCTACGAGCAGTACTTC	CASSPGVTTYEQYF
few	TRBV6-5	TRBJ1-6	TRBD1	TGTGCCAGCAGTTACGACAGGGCTCGTAATTCACCCCTCCACTTT	CASSYDRARNSPLHF
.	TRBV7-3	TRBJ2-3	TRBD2	TGTGCCAGCAGCTTAACAGCGGGGGGGCGTTCTATAGATACGCAGTATTTT	CASSLTAGGRSIDTQYF
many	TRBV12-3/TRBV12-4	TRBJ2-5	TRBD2	TGTGCCAGCAGTTTCTTAGCGGGAGGGCCACGAGAGACCCAGTACTTC	CASSFLAGGPRETQYF
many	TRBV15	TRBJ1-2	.	TGTGCCACCAGCAGAGACAGGGGCCATGGCTACACCTTC	CATSRDRGHGYTF
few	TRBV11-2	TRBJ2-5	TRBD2	TGTGCCAGCAGCCCCCGTGTCACTAGCGGGGGGGTACAAGAGACCCAGTACTTC	CASSPRVTSGGVQETQYF
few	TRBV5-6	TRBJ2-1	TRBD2	TGTGCCAGCAGCTTCTCGGGACTAGCGGGATGGAATGAGCAGTTCTTC	CASSFSGLAGWNEQFF
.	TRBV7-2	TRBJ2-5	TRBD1	TGTGCCAGTGCTACGGGACAGGCTTCCCAAGAGACCCAGTACTTC	CASATGQASQETQYF
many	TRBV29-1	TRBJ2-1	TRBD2	TGCAGCGTTGAAGGGACTAGCGGTGACAATGAGCAGTTCTTC	CSVEGTSGDNEQFF
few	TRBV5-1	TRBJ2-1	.	TGCGCCAGCAGCTTGCCCCAGACGGGTAACTACAATGAGCAGTTCTTC	CASSLPQTGNYNEQFF
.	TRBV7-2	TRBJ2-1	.	TGTGCCAGCAGCGGGATGAGCTCCTACAATGAGCAGTTCTTC	CASSGMSSYNEQFF
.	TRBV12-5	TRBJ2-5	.	TGTGCTAGTGGCCGGGGGACACCCCAAGAGACCCAGTACTTC	CASGRGTPQETQYF
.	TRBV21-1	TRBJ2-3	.	TGTGCCAGCAGCACCCCTTTTACAGCAGATACGCAGTATTTT	CASSTPFTADTQYF
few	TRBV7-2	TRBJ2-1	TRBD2	TGTGCCAGCAGCTTACGCGGGGGGGCCATGGATGAGCAGTTCTTC	CASSLRGGAMDEQFF
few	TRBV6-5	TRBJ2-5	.	TGTGCCAGCAGGTTATTGGAGGGCCAAGAGACCCAGTACTTC	CASRLLEGQETQYF
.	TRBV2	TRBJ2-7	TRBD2	TGTGCCAGCAGAGGACTAGCGGGAGTCTACGAGCAGTACTTC	CASRGLAGVYEQYF
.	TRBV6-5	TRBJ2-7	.	TGTGCCAGCAGTTACTCTCGGACCCTCTCCTACGAGCAGTACTTC	CASSYSRTLSYEQYF
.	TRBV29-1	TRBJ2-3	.	TGCAGCGCCAGACCCGCAGATACGCAGTATTTT	CSARPADTQYF
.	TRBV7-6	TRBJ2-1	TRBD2	TGTGCCAGCAGTATTGGGACTAGCGGGTCCATTCGATACAATGAGCAGTTCTTC	CASSIGTSGSIRYNEQFF
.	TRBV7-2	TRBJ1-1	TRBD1	TGTGCCAGCAGCTTAGTGGGCCCAGGGGGCGCTGAAGCTTTCTTT	CASSLVGPGGAEAFF
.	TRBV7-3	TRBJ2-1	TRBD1	TGTGCCAGCAGCTTAATAGGGACAGGGGGAACCTACAATGAGCAGTTCTTC	CASSLIGTGGTYNEQFF
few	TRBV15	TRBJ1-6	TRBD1	TGTGCCACCAGCAGAGCCGGGACAGGGGGCTTACCCCTCCACTTT	CATSRAGTGGLPLHF
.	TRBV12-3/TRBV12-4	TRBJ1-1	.	TGTGCCAGCAGTCCTACAGGGAAAAGATTGAACACTGAAGCTTTCTTT	CASSPTGKRLNTEAFF
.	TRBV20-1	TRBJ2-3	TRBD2	TGCAGTGCTAGTTTTATGCGGGAGGTCACAGATACGCAGTATTTT	CSASFMREVTDTQYF
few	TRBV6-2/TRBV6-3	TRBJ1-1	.	TGTGCCAGCAGACCTCAGGGGAACACTGAAGCTTTCTTT	CASRPQGNTEAFF
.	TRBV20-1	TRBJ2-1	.	TGCTGTGCTGGAGAAAACAATGAGCAGTTCTTC	CCAGENNEQFF
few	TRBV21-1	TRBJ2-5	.	TGTGCCAGCAGCAAAGTTCCCCCAGCGGTCCTACAAGAGACCCAGTACTTC	CASSKVPPAVLQETQYF
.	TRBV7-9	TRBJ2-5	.	TGTGCCAGCAGCTTCCCCGCTCGGGGACAAGAGACCCAGTACTTC	CASSFPARGQETQYF
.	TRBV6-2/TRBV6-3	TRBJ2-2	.	TGTGCCAGCAGTTACGAACGCCCGCGCGTCGGGGAGCTGTTTTTT	CASSYERPRVGELFF
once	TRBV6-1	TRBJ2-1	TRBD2	TGTGCCAGCGCGCGCGGGAGGTTAAATGAGCAGTTCTTC	CASARGRLNEQFF
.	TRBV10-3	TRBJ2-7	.	TGTGCCATCAGAAACCCGTCTAGTTCCGAGCAGTACTTC	CAIRNPSSSEQYF
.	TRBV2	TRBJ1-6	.	TGTGCCAGCAGTGAAGCCTGGAGTGGGTCACCCCTCCACTTT	CASSEAWSGSPLHF
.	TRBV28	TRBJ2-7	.	TGTGCCAGCAGTTTACTGTCCGGTGGGAGCGGATTCTACGAGCAGTACTTC	CASSLLSGGSGFYEQYF
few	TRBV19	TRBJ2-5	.	TGTGCCAGTAGTATATCCCAGGGACGGCAAGAGACCCAGTACTTC	CASSISQGRQETQYF
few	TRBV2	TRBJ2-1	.	TGTGCCAGCGGCGCGGGTCGCTCCTACAATGAGCAGTTCTTC	CASGAGRSYNEQFF
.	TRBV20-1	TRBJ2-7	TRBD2	TGCAGTGCTAGTGTCTCTCTCACTAGCGGGGGTGGGGAATACTTC	CSASVSLTSGGGEYF
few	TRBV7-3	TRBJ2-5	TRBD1	TGTGCCAGCAGCTTAAGAGGCCGGGACAGGGGGCGGCGGGGAGAGACCCAGTACTTC	CASSLRGRDRGRRGETQYF
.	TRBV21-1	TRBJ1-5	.	TGTGCCAGCAGCATGTGGACAGGGGGCGAGTTGGGCAATCAGCCCCAGCATTTT	CASSMWTGGELGNQPQHF
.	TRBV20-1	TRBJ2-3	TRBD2	TGCAGTGCCACCCAGGCGGGGGTGGGGGATACGCAGTATTTT	CSATQAGVGDTQYF
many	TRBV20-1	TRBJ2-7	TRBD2	TGCAGTGCTAGAGATCAGGGACTAGCGACTTACGAGCAGTACTTC	CSARDQGLATYEQYF
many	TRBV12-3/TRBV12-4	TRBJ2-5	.	TGTGCCAGCAGTTTCTCTTGGGCGGAGACCCAGTACTTC	CASSFSWAETQYF
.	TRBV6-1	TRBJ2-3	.	TGTGCCAGCATCGCGCCGGGTGGGGGATATACGCAGTATTTT	CASIAPGGGYTQYF